This T cell receptor beta chain was sequenced in a study of early T cells in non-severe SARS-CoV-2 infection (dated by TCRdb to the early 2020s). Describing the broader study: TCR sequencing used bulk RNA from unsorted whole blood, so alpha and beta chains could not be paired.

The library came from 5' RACE. The sequencer was a NextSeq 500. Unique molecular identifiers were attached to individual cDNA molecules in the TCR library protocol so that sequencing error and PCR bias could be corrected. Both TCR alpha and beta chains were sequenced, and tight co-correlation was observed between alpha and beta sequence abundances in each sample. As for the original processing: Decombinator V4 was used to annotate TCR sequences for V gene, J gene and CDR3. Expanded TCRs were defined as changing significantly between any two time points under a Poisson model with p below 0.0001. Abundances of TCRs were expressed as counts per million after normalisation to the total number of TCRs sequenced in each sample. TRAV1-2 paired with TRAJ12, TRAJ20 or TRAJ33 defined MAIT TCRs, while TRAV10 paired with TRAJ18 defined iNKT TCRs. VDJdb, accessed on 1 November 2021, was searched for TCRs annotated for CMV, EBV and SARS-CoV-2, and TCRs annotated for more than one antigen were excluded. The raw public reads went through TCRdb reprocessing: fastp at Q25, MiXCR clone calling, in-frame beta chains kept. For every CDR3 protein sequence, its rows merge into one entry that carries the most common genes and DNA. TCRdb's processing, not the study's, gives the V and J calls here. The sample yields roughly 40,000 distinct CDR3 sequences; around 6.8% were counted once. Around 5.1% of the sample lies in the top ten.

This clonotype was recorded at least ten times. Its target antigen remains unknown. Per-nucleotide qualities are absent, and no much larger clonotype sits a single base away. What the work shows at the level of the full study, not this receptor alone: VDJdb matching was skewed toward anti-spike CD8 responses, so virus-specific expansions were likely underestimated and private and CD4 specificities were missed.

The CDR3 runs 16 residues from the cysteine to the phenylalanine. Of the read, only the CDR3 DNA is kept; its 48 bases are in frame from base 1. CDR1 and CDR2 are read off the germline V gene (reference sequence) as LNHDA and SQIVND. V was cut back by 1 base and J by 4 bases, leaving a gap of 16 bases between them. The study was a case-control design nested within a healthcare worker cohort in London, UK, with weekly nasopharyngeal swab PCR tests and blood sampling. Between 23 and 31 March 2020, the week of the UK lockdown, healthcare workers were enrolled and then followed up weekly for as long as 16 weeks.

The origin of this receptor is an adult who was a healthcare worker with PCR-confirmed SARS-CoV-2 infection or an uninfected control (not recorded which). This chain is built from TRBV19 and TRBJ1-1, with the D gene not confidently named. Sequencing was done on a sample of whole blood. The DNA is as follows: TGTGCCAGTAGTATAGGAAACATGGTAGGAGGCACTGAAGCTTTCTTT. This gives the protein CASSIGNMVGGTEAFF.